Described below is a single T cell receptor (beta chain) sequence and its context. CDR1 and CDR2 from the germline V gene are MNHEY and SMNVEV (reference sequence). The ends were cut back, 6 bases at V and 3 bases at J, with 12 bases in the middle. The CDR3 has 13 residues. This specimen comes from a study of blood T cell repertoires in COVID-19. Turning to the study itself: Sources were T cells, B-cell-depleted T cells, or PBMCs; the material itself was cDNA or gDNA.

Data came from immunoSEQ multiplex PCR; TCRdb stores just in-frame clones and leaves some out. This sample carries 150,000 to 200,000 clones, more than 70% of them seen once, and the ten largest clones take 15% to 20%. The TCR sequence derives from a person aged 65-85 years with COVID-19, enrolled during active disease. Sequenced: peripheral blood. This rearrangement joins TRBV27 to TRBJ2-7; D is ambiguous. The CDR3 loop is CASRPTRIYEQYF. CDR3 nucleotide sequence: TGTGCCAGCAGACCGACTCGCATCTACGAGCAGTACTTC.